The T cell receptor beta chain under discussion was sequenced for a study of metastatic and nonmetastatic thyroid tumors. Background on the study: Repertoires of blood and of tissue (tumor or nodule) from malignant and benign thyroid patients were compared.

This CDR3 is 14 amino acids long. J lost 9 bases, V lost 6 bases, and 7 bases had no gene match. Germline assignment: CDR1 WSHSY and CDR2 SAAADI. Using MiXCR, TCRdb re-called clones from the PCR reads. The data hold about 33,000 clones, with approximately 15% observed a single time. This clone has a count of ten or more. No patient had received any treatment before thyroid surgery. Sequencing was carried out using blood. This TCR was recovered from a female donor with papillary thyroid cancer or a benign thyroid nodule (not recorded which). Some clones in this sample may be carry-over from other donors' samples. The chain is built from TRBV10-2 and TRBJ2-1; 11 bases agree with TRBD2. The DNA of the CDR3 is TGCGCCAGCAGGTATAGCGGGGGGGCCGGTGAGCAGTTCTTC. Translating gives CASRYSGGAGEQFF.